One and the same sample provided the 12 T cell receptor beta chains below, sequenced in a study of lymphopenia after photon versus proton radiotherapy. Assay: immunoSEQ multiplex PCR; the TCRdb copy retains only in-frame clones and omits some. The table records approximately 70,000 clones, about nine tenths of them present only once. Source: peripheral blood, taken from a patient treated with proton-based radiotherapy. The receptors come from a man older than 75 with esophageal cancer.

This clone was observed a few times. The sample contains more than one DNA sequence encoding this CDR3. The CDR3 sequence is CASSQGRGGRTQYF. The CDR3, as DNA: TGTGCCAGCAGCCAAGGGCGGGGGGGCAGGACGCAGTATTTT. V is TRBV4-2 and J is TRBJ2-3; 9 bases align to TRBD2. The CDR3 loop spans 14 amino acids. V gave up 1 base and J gave up 9 bases; unmatched junction bases: 5. Germline V lookup: CDR1 LGHNA, CDR2 YNFKEQ.

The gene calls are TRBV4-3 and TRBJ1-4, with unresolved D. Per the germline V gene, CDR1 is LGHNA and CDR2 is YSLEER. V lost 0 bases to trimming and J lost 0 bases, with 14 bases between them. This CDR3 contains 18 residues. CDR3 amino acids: CASSQDPQSLATNEKLFF. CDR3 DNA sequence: TGCGCCAGCAGCCAAGATCCACAGTCCCTTGCAACTAATGAAAAACTGTTTTTT.

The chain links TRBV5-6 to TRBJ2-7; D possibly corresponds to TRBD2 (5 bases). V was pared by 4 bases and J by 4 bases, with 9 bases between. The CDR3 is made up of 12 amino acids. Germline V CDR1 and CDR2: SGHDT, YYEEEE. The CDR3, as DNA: TGTGCCAGCAGCGTCCGGGGTTACGAGCAGTACTTC. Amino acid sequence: CASSVRGYEQYF.

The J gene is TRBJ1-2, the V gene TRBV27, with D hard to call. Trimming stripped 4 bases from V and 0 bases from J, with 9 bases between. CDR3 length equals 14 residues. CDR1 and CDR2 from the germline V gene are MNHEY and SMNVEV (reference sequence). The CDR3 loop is CASSSNGANYGYTF. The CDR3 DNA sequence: TGTGCCAGCAGTTCGAACGGAGCTAACTATGGCTACACCTTC.

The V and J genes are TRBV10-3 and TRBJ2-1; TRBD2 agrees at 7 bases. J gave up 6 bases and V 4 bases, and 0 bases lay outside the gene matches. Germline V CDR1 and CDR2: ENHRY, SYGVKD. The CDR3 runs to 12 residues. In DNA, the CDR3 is TGTGCCATCAGTGGGACTAGCAATGAGCAGTTCTTC. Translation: CAISGTSNEQFF.

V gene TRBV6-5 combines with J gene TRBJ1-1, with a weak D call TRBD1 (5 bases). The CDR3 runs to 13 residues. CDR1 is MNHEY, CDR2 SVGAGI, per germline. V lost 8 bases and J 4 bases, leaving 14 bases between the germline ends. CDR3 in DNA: TGTGCCAGCTGGAGGGGCATGGCCACTGAAGCTTTCTTT. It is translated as CASWRGMATEAFF.

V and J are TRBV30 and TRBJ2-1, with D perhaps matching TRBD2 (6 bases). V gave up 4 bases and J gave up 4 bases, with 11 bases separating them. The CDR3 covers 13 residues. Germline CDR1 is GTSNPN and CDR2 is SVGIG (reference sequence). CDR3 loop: CAWKRGWYNEQFF. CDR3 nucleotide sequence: TGTGCCTGGAAACGGGGGTGGTACAATGAGCAGTTCTTC.

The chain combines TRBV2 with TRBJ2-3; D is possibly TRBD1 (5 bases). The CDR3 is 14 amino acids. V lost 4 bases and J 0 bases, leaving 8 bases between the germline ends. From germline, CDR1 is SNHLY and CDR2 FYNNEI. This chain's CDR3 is CASSGQTSTDTQYF. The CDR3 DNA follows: TGTGCCAGCAGTGGACAGACTAGCACAGATACGCAGTATTTT.

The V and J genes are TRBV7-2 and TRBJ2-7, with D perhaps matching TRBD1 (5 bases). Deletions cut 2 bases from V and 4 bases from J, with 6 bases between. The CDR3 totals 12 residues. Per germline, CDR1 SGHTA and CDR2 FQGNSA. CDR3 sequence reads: CASSLQGYEQYF. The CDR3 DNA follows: TGTGCCAGCAGCTTACAGGGTTACGAGCAGTACTTC.

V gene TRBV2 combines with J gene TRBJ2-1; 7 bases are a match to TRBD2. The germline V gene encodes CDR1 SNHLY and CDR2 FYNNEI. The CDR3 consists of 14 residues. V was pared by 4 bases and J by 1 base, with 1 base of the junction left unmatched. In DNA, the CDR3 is TGTGCCAGCAGTGTCGGGAGGTCCTACAATGAGCAGTTCTTC. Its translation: CASSVGRSYNEQFF.

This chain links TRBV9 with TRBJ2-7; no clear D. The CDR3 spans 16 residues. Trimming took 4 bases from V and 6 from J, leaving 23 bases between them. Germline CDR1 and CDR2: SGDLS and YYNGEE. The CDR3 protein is CASSLPTLYDCVEQYF. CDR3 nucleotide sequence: TGTGCCAGCAGCCTGCCGACCCTCTACGATTGTGTCGAGCAGTACTTC.

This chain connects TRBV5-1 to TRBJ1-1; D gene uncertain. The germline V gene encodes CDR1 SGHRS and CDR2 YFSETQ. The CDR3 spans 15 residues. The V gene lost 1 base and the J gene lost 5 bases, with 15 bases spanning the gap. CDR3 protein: CASSLIPSTKTEAFF. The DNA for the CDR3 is TGCGCCAGCAGCTTGATCCCCTCTACGAAGACTGAAGCTTTCTTT.